These T cell receptor beta chains were read from a single sample in a study of blood T cell repertoires in COVID-19. Some clones are missing from TCRdb's copy, which holds only in-frame ones; the method was immunoSEQ multiplex PCR. The sample lists nearly 350,000 clones, around 88% seen once, with roughly 3% in the top ten. Sequencing was done on a sample of peripheral blood. All receptors derive from a man aged 25 to 45 with active or convalescent COVID-19. CDR3s include the opening cysteine and the closing phenylalanine or tryptophan. The D gene is left open where the match is weak. Only some rows state a clone size, as once, few, many or a class for expanded clones.

NA TRBJ2-2 NA TRBV28 CASSIRDLITGELFF TGTGCCAGCAGCATTCGGGACTTAATCACCGGGGAGCTGTTTTTT
NA TRBJ1-4 NA TRBV6-5 CASSSSTNEKLFF TGTGCCAGCAGTTCGTCAACTAATGAAAAACTGTTTTTT
NA TRBJ1-2 NA TRBV20-1 CSARAGDGYTF TGCAGTGCTAGAGCAGGGGATGGCTACACCTTC
TRBD1 TRBJ2-1 NA TRBV4-2 CASSQGPGQGQDYNEQFF TGTGCCAGCAGCCAGGGCCCGGGACAGGGACAGGACTACAATGAGCAGTTCTTC
NA TRBJ2-2 once TRBV19 CASSISTTGELFF TGTGCCAGTAGTATTAGTACCACCGGGGAGCTGTTTTTT
TRBD1 TRBJ1-1 NA TRBV24-1 CATSDSGQGALNTEAFF TGTGCCACCAGTGACTCTGGACAGGGGGCTTTAAACACTGAAGCTTTCTTT
NA TRBJ1-4 NA TRBV5-5 CASSFGGTTNEKLFF TGTGCCAGCAGCTTTGGGGGGACAACTAATGAAAAACTGTTTTTT
NA TRBJ1-2 NA TRBV28 CASSLTRYGYTF TGTGCCAGCAGTTTAACCCGGTATGGCTACACCTTC
NA TRBJ1-3 NA TRBV10-3 CAISRTPEDGNTIYF TGTGCCATCAGCAGGACTCCGGAGGATGGAAACACCATATATTTT
TRBD1 TRBJ1-3 NA TRBV19 CASSNDRGRGNTIYF TGTGCCAGTAGTAACGACAGGGGGAGGGGAAACACCATATATTTT
TRBD2 TRBJ2-1 few TRBV6-1 CASSGRGLAGRSSYNEQFF TGTGCCAGCAGTGGAAGGGGACTAGCGGGCAGGAGCTCCTACAATGAGCAGTTCTTC
NA TRBJ2-7 NA TRBV7-3 CASSARGGPESEQYF TGTGCCAGCAGCGCGCGTGGAGGGCCTGAAAGCGAGCAGTACTTC
NA TRBJ1-4 NA TRBV7-2 CASSPTATNEKLFF TGTGCCAGCAGCCCCACGGCAACTAATGAAAAACTGTTTTTT
NA TRBJ1-1 few TRBV3-1/TRBV3-2 CASSQRGLGGTEAFF TGTGCCAGCAGCCAAAGGGGCCTGGGAGGGACTGAAGCTTTCTTT
NA TRBJ2-3 NA TRBV7-6 CASSVQMTDTQYF TGTGCCAGCAGCGTCCAGATGACAGATACGCAGTATTTT
NA TRBJ1-2 once TRBV4-1 CASSQGITNYGYTF TGCGCCAGCAGCCAGGGCATAACTAACTATGGCTACACCTTC
TRBD1 TRBJ2-7 NA TRBV28 CASTTHGDSSYEQYF TGTGCCAGCACCACCCATGGGGACAGCTCCTACGAGCAGTACTTC
NA TRBJ1-1 NA TRBV25-1 CASIPLGGSGAGAFF TGTGCCAGCATCCCATTAGGGGGATCCGGGGCTGGGGCTTTCTTT
NA TRBJ1-4 NA TRBV5-5 CASTLGRGEKLFF TGTGCCAGTACCCTGGGGCGAGGTGAAAAACTGTTTTTT
NA TRBJ2-7 NA TRBV7-2 CASSLDSRSSSYEQYF TGTGCCAGCAGCTTAGATTCGAGGTCAAGCTCCTACGAGCAGTACTTC
TRBD2 TRBJ2-1 NA TRBV4-1 CASLYSGRTQPPYNEQFF TGCGCCAGCCTATATAGCGGGAGGACCCAGCCTCCCTACAATGAGCAGTTCTTC
TRBD1 TRBJ2-1 once TRBV7-2 CASSLNTGTGVSEQFF TGTGCCAGCAGCTTAAACACCGGGACAGGGGTTAGTGAGCAGTTCTTC
NA TRBJ1-4 NA TRBV12-3/TRBV12-4 CASSVGLAEKLFF TGTGCCAGCAGTGTCGGACTAGCTGAAAAACTGTTTTTT
NA TRBJ2-3 few TRBV9 CASSVAGLDTQYF TGTGCCAGCAGCGTAGCGGGGTTAGATACGCAGTATTTT
NA TRBJ2-7 NA TRBV7-9 CASSLEGRTYEQYF TGTGCCAGCAGCTTAGAGGGGCGGACCTACGAGCAGTACTTC
NA TRBJ2-5 NA TRBV5-1 CASSLVAAGSETQYF TGCGCCAGCAGCTTGGTGGCGGCGGGGTCAGAGACCCAGTACTTC
NA TRBJ1-2 NA TRBV6-2/TRBV6-3 CASSPTGLNYGYTF TGTGCCAGCAGCCCTACAGGGCTTAACTATGGCTACACCTTC
TRBD1 TRBJ1-1 NA TRBV9 CASSDPGGLTEAFF TGTGCCAGCAGCGACCCAGGGGGCCTCACTGAAGCTTTCTTT
NA TRBJ2-2 NA TRBV2 CASSVLAPGELFF TGTGCCAGCAGTGTCTTAGCACCGGGGGAGCTGTTTTTT
NA TRBJ2-5 NA TRBV4-3 CASSQDPLPQETQYF TGCGCCAGCAGCCAAGACCCGCTACCCCAAGAGACCCAGTACTTC
NA TRBJ1-3 NA TRBV5-1 CASRGSGNTIYF TGCGCCAGTCGGGGGTCCGGAAACACCATATATTTT
TRBD2 TRBJ2-3 NA TRBV6-2/TRBV6-3 CASSPGAGLASDTQYF TGTGCCAGCAGTCCCGGCGCCGGACTAGCATCCGATACGCAGTATTTT
NA TRBJ2-7 NA TRBV5-4 CASSDFPGQHYEQYF TGTGCCAGCAGCGATTTCCCGGGACAACACTACGAGCAGTACTTC
TRBD1 TRBJ2-2 once TRBV5-6 CASSLVGGQGRPGELFF TGTGCCAGCAGCTTGGTAGGGGGACAGGGGAGGCCCGGGGAGCTGTTTTTT
NA TRBJ2-5 NA TRBV29-1 CSVRSGRGETQYF TGCAGCGTTCGATCTGGCAGGGGAGAGACCCAGTACTTC
TRBD2 TRBJ2-2 NA TRBV4-2 CASSQLGRGNTGELFF TGTGCCAGCAGCCAATTGGGGAGGGGGAACACCGGGGAGCTGTTTTTT
TRBD1 TRBJ1-4 NA TRBV13 CASSLGPGGQFF TGTGCCAGCAGCTTAGGCCCAGGGGGGCAGTTTTTT
NA TRBJ2-3 NA TRBV4-2 CASSQDSGPSATDTQYF TGTGCCAGCAGCCAAGATAGTGGGCCTAGCGCCACAGATACGCAGTATTTT
NA TRBJ2-7 NA TRBV29-1 CSVGYRDLGEQYF TGCAGCGTTGGATACAGGGATCTAGGGGAGCAGTACTTC
NA TRBJ2-7 NA TRBV9 CASSNTGFDEQYF TGTGCCAGCAGCAACACAGGGTTCGACGAGCAGTACTTC
NA TRBJ2-7 NA TRBV7-2 CASSSSATRYEQYF TGTGCCAGCAGCTCGTCCGCTACCCGATACGAGCAGTACTTC
NA TRBJ1-2 NA TRBV11-3 CASSFVENYGYTF TGTGCCAGCAGCTTTGTAGAGAACTATGGCTACACCTTC
TRBD1 TRBJ1-5 NA TRBV6-2/TRBV6-3 CASSRTGDSPQHF TGTGCCAGCAGTCGGACAGGGGATAGCCCCCAGCATTTT
NA TRBJ2-1 NA TRBV7-8 CASSLGGGPSYNEQFF TGTGCCAGCAGCTTAGGAGGCGGTCCCTCCTACAATGAGCAGTTCTTC
NA TRBJ1-5 NA TRBV19 CASSSQWGGEGQPQHF TGTGCCAGTAGTTCCCAGTGGGGGGGCGAAGGACAGCCCCAGCATTTT
TRBD1 TRBJ2-1 once TRBV11-2 CASSTGTGNEQFF TGTGCCAGCAGCACCGGGACAGGGAATGAGCAGTTCTTC